This T cell receptor beta chain was sequenced for a study of neoadjuvant anti-PD-1 for oral cavity cancer. Findings and caveats of the study: Only three patients per response group were TCR-analyzed; validation needed.

Details on this clone: The antigen remains undetermined.

Generated by immunoSEQ multiplex PCR, the TCRdb table keeps only in-frame clones and is missing some. The sample includes nearly 15,000 clones, under 40% seen only once; the top ten take 39%. Time point meaning: after neoadjuvant nivolumab, at surgical resection. These oral cavity squamous cell carcinomas were HPV-negative and locally advanced. The input for sequencing was tumor tissue, taken after nivolumab (anti-PD-1) treatment. This sequence originates from a person aged 35-80 years with oral cavity squamous cell carcinoma.

Written as DNA, the CDR3 is TGTGCCAGCAGACCAACAGGGGCTGAGCAGTTCTTC. Protein: CASRPTGAEQFF. This chain connects TRBV28 to TRBJ2-1; 7 bases fit TRBD1. Germline assignment: CDR1 MDHEN and CDR2 SYDVKM. V was pared by 6 bases and J by 9 bases, with 5 bases of the junction left unmatched. The CDR3 spans 12 residues.